This T cell receptor beta chain originates from a study of T-cell reconstitution after alpha-beta-depleted transplantation in children. Study results and caveats: Newly generated T cells supplied most T-cell counts and diversity one year post-transplant. After transplant, high TCRbeta diversity at day 60 in some patients arose from surviving recipient T cells and thymic progenitors. About two months after transplant, alpha-beta T cells reportedly came from several hundred expanded graft clones.

This clonotype was recorded at least ten times. No antigen is known for it. Construction of the TCRbeta library involved unique molecular identifiers. TCRdb processed the PCR reads anew with MiXCR; each CDR3 protein has one entry. The sample shows 220,000 or so distinct CDR3 sequences, roughly 8% of them seen only once. The specimen was PBMCs, mostly from graft donor cells, collected 180 days after TCRalphabeta/CD19-depleted stem cell transplant. The sequence derives from a male patient aged 5 to 17 who had a stem cell transplant for acute lymphoblastic leukemia, so the T cells may come from the graft donor.

CDR3 DNA sequence: TGTGCCAGCACCCCGGGACAGGGGGCGTACGAGCAGTACTTC. It encodes CASTPGQGAYEQYF. The rearrangement joins TRBV12-3 or TRBV12-4 to TRBJ2-7; 12 nucleotides line up with TRBD1. V gave up 7 bases and J gave up 4 bases; unmatched junction bases: 5. This CDR3 is 14 amino acids long.